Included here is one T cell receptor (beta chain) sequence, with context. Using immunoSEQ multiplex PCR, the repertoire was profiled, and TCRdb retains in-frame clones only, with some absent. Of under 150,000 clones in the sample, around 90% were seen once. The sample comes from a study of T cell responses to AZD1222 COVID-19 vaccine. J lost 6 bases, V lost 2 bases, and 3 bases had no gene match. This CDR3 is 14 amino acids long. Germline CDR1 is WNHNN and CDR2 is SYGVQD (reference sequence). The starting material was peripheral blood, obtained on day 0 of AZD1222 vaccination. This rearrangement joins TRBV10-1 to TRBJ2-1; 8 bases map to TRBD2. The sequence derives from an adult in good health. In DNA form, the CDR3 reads TGCGCCAGCAGTGAGGATAGCGGGACCAATGAGCAGTTCTTC. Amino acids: CASSEDSGTNEQFF.